This T cell receptor beta chain was recovered during a study of T cell responses to AZD1222 COVID-19 vaccine. Findings of the study overall: Just a handful of people given AZD1222 tested seropositive at baseline. Unmutated variant regions are reportedly the target of nearly half of TCRs that are spike-specific. A mostly white British donor set with more females was recruited, and clonal diversity was possibly underestimated.

Comments on this clone: The antigen is not known.

TCRdb's copy holds only in-frame clones and misses some; the assay was immunoSEQ multiplex PCR. The sample yields some 120,000 clones, 70% to 85% seen once. The junction had 4 bases not matched to a gene; V was cut back by 4 bases and J by 0 bases. Germline CDR1 reads SQVTM; CDR2 reads ANQGSEA. This CDR3 has 16 amino acids. The source material was peripheral blood, sampled 28 days after the second AZD1222 dose. This sequence was found in an adult who received the AZD1222 COVID-19 vaccine. The rearrangement links TRBV29-1 to TRBJ2-3, with TRBD2 matching over 13 bases. This CDR3 is CSVAGLAGVSTDTQYF. The CDR3 DNA follows: TGCAGCGTTGCCGGACTAGCGGGGGTTAGCACAGATACGCAGTATTTT.